The T cell receptor beta chain described here comes from a study of T cell responses to AZD1222 COVID-19 vaccine. Notes on this clone: Its target is unknown.

The assay was immunoSEQ multiplex PCR, and TCRdb's table has in-frame clones only and misses some. In the table there are around 80,000 clones, more than 90% of which are singletons. Whole-study results and caveats: Most donors were white British, females outnumbered males, and clonal diversity was possibly underestimated. Only after the peak T cell response were repertoires sampled.

The CDR3 has 14 amino acids. Germline V gene lookup returns CDR1 GTSNPN and CDR2 SVGIG (reference sequence). V gave up 0 bases and J gave up 8 bases, with 13 bases separating them. The origin of this receptor is an adult in good health. The chain carries TRBV30 and TRBJ1-4; the D gene is possibly TRBD1 (5 bases). Sequencing was performed on peripheral blood, taken on day 0 of AZD1222 vaccination. The DNA of the CDR3 is TGTGCCTGGAGTGTAAGGACTAAGGGGGAAAAACTGTTTTTT. It codes for CAWSVRTKGEKLFF. The whole variable domain, remainder taken from reference TRBV30 and TRBJ1-4, is SQTIHQWPATLVQPVGSPLSLECTVEGTSNPNLYWYRQAAGRGLQLLFYSVGIGQISSEVPQNLSASRPQDRQFILSSKKLLLSDSGFYLCAWSVRTKGEKLFFGSGTQLSVL.